This TCR beta chain came from a study of control samples from healthy donors and cancer patients (dated by TCRdb to between 2020 and 2021). The library was built by means of the immunoSEQ multiplex PCR assay. Entries here come from immuneACCESS through TCRdb and include only in-frame sequences with V and J called. Some clones fail to appear in such tables; in the studies checked, an unresolved V gene covers under half of the shortfall, and the cause of the remainder is unknown. Within this sample are some 130,000 clones, with 80% to 95% of them counted one time only. The top ten clonotypes cover 5.5% to 7% of the sample. Spanning cysteine to phenylalanine, the CDR3 consists of 14 amino acids. Only the CDR3 portion is preserved as DNA: 42 bases, with reading frame beginning at the first base. Per the germline V gene, SGDLS is the CDR1 and YYNGEE is the CDR2. Trimming takes 4 bases from V and 3 bases from J, and the germline ends sit 13 bases apart.

Concerning this clone: The antigen it recognizes is unknown. Per-base qualities were not stored, and no clone one base away is much larger.

The source is a man younger than 35 in good health. The sequence joins TRBV9 to TRBJ2-5, with a weak D call of TRBD2 (6 bases match). The specimen was blood. The base sequence is TGTGCCAGCAGCCTCGGGACTTACAAAGAGACCCAGTACTTC. This codes for CASSLGTYKETQYF.